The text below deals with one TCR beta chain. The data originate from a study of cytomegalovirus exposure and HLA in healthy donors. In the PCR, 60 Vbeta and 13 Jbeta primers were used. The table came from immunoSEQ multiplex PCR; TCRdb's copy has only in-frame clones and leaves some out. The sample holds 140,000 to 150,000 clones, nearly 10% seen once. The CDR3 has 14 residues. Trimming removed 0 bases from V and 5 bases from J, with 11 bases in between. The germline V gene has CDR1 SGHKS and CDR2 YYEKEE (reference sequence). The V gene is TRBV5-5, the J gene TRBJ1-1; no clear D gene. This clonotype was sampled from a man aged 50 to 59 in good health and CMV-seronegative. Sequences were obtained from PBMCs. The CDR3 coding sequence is TGTGCCAGCAGCTTGGGCCCGGCGGTTACTGAAGCTTTCTTT. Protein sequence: CASSLGPAVTEAFF. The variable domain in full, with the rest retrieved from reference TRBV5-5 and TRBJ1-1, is DAGVTQSPTHLIKTRGQQVTLRCSPISGHKSVSWYQQVLGQGPQFIFQYYEKEERGRGNFPDRFSARQFPNYSSELNVNALLLGDSALYLCASSLGPAVTEAFFGQGTRLTVV.